This passage covers 24 T cell receptor beta chains from one sample sequenced in a study of T cells in Graves' hyperthyroidism and ophthalmopathy (dated by TCRdb to the late 2010s). Library creation used multiplex PCR. Sequenced on an Illumina HiSeq 2000. The TCR beta CDR3 regions were amplified from RNA transcripts. The first round of RT-PCR for the TCR CDR3 was performed with the HTBI primer set and the Qiagen OneStep RT-PCR kit. The public reads were quality trimmed at Q25 with fastp and then assembled into clones with MiXCR by TCRdb, keeping productive beta chains. Each entry is one CDR3 protein sequence, shown with its most common DNA and genes. The sample records hundreds of thousands of distinct CDR3 sequences, about 14% of which are singletons. The ten largest clones capture around 12% of the sample. The source material was blood. These receptors originate from a woman aged 45-59 years with Graves' ophthalmopathy.

This clonotype was counted many times. CDR3 protein: CASSPRLQQYF. CDR3 sequence (DNA): TGTGCCAGCAGCCCAAGACTCCAGCAGTACTTC. This chain connects TRBV7-9 to TRBJ2-7; D unresolved. Trimming removed 5 bases from V and 8 bases from J, with 10 bases in between. The CDR3 loop spans 11 amino acids. CDR1 is SEHNR, CDR2 FQNEAQ, per germline (reference sequence).

This clonotype is a singleton in its sample. The chain links TRBV30 to TRBJ2-1, with TRBD1 matching over 10 bases. This CDR3 has 13 residues. With 2 bases clipped from V and 6 bases from J, the junction kept 1 base outside the gene matches. Germline V gene data show CDR1 as GTSNPN and CDR2 as SVGIG (reference sequence). CDR3 sequence (DNA): TGTGCCTGGAGTCGGGACAGGGGCAATGAGCAGTTCTTC. Translated: CAWSRDRGNEQFF.

This clonotype showed up many times. The chain has TRBV20-1 and TRBJ1-1; tentatively, D is TRBD1 (5 bases). CDR3 length: 14 residues. Germline loops: CDR1 DFQATT, CDR2 SNEGSKA (reference sequence). V gave up 3 bases and J gave up 1 base, with 12 bases separating them. The CDR3 loop reads CSASAPGGNTEAFF. The CDR3 DNA reads as TGCAGTGCTAGTGCGCCTGGGGGGAACACTGAAGCTTTCTTT.

This clonotype was detected ten times or more. The rearrangement joins TRBV6-2 or TRBV6-3 to TRBJ1-1; 8 nucleotides line up with TRBD1. J lost 4 bases, V lost 6 bases, and 4 bases had no gene match. This CDR3 contains 13 residues. Germline CDR1 is MNHEY and CDR2 is SVGEGT. The CDR3: CASRGQGGTEAFF. CDR3 coding DNA: TGTGCCAGCAGAGGACAGGGTGGCACTGAAGCTTTCTTT.

There are many counts of this clonotype. The V gene is TRBV11-2, the J gene TRBJ2-1; D uncertain. The germline V gene encodes CDR1 SGHAT and CDR2 FQNNGV. The CDR3 is made up of 13 amino acids. Trimming took off 1 base at V and 9 bases at J, with 10 bases between the two ends. As DNA, the CDR3 is TGTGCCAGCAGCTTAGGCCCTAGTACTGAGCAGTTCTTC. Translation gives CASSLGPSTEQFF.

The chain carries TRBV7-8 and TRBJ1-3; D unresolved. The germline V gene encodes CDR1 SGHVS and CDR2 FQNEAQ. The CDR3 loop spans 15 amino acids. V dropped 2 bases and J dropped 0 bases, with 8 bases sitting between them. CDR3 DNA sequence: TGTGCCAGCAGCTTAAACTTCCACTCTGGAAACACCATATATTTT. Its translation: CASSLNFHSGNTIYF.

The chain uses TRBV12-3 or TRBV12-4 and TRBJ2-3; 7 bases are shared with TRBD2. The length of the CDR3 is 19 residues. With 4 bases clipped from V and 2 bases from J, the junction kept 18 bases outside the gene matches. The CDR3: CASSYCMSGWQRDTDTQYF. The CDR3, as DNA: TGTGCCAGCAGTTACTGCATGTCTGGCTGGCAGCGGGACACAGATACGCAGTATTTT.

This clonotype was seen repeatedly, ten times or more. The V gene is TRBV7-6, the J gene TRBJ2-5; 10 nucleotides match TRBD2. The V segment lost 5 bases and the J segment 3 bases; nucleotides outside the gene matches: 9. The CDR3 loop spans 16 amino acids. The germline V gene has CDR1 SGHVS and CDR2 FNYEAQ. CDR3 nucleotides: TGTGCCAGCAGCACAAATAGCGGGAGGACGGAAGAGACCCAGTACTTC. It is translated as CASSTNSGRTEETQYF.

This clonotype has ten or more counts. The chain is built from TRBV28 and TRBJ2-2, with D unclear. The CDR3 is made up of 15 amino acids. Germline values: CDR1 MDHEN, CDR2 SYDVKM. V lost 1 base, J lost 6 bases, and 12 bases lay in between. The CDR3 sequence is CASSLLRDRAGELFF. The CDR3, as DNA: TGTGCCAGCAGTTTATTAAGGGATCGGGCCGGGGAGCTGTTTTTT. The full variable domain, in which reference TRBV28 and TRBJ2-2 provide the parts outside the CDR3, is DVKVTQSSRYLVKRTGEKVFLECVQDMDHENMFWYRQDPGLGLRLIYFSYDVKMKEKGDIPEGYSVSREKKERFSLILESASTNQTSMYLCASSLLRDRAGELFFGEGSRLTVL.

This clonotype was counted between two and nine times. J is TRBJ2-1 and V is TRBV28; possible D gene TRBD2, 5 bases. CDR3 length equals 14 residues. V dropped 0 bases and J dropped 9 bases, with 12 bases sitting between them. Per the germline V gene, CDR1 is MDHEN and CDR2 is SYDVKM. The CDR3 nucleotides are TGTGCCAGCAGTTTATGGCCCGGGGATCGTGAGCAGTTCTTC. It specifies CASSLWPGDREQFF.

This clonotype was seen ten or more times. The V gene is TRBV6-2 or TRBV6-3, the J gene TRBJ1-2; possibly TRBD1 for D (5 bases). The V end was cut by 2 bases, the J end by 7 bases, with 20 bases between. Germline CDR1 reads MNHEY; CDR2 reads SVGEGT. The length of the CDR3 is 16 residues. The CDR3 region is CASSYQRGREAFGYTF. In DNA, the CDR3 is TGTGCCAGCAGTTACCAACGCGGCAGGGAGGCCTTTGGCTACACCTTC.

The gene calls are TRBV19 and TRBJ2-2; no clear D. The CDR3 runs to 15 residues. V lost 0 bases, J lost 2 bases, and 7 bases lay in between. Germline-derived CDR1 and CDR2 are LNHDA and SQIVND (reference sequence). CDR3 loop: CASSIDGSNTGELFF. CDR3 DNA sequence: TGTGCCAGTAGTATAGACGGGTCAAACACCGGGGAGCTGTTTTTT.

J is TRBJ2-5 and V is TRBV20-1; TRBD2 matches at 10 bases. Germline assignment: CDR1 DFQATT and CDR2 SNEGSKA (reference sequence). Trimming cost V 5 bases and J 5 bases; bases outside gene matches: 14. This CDR3 region has 16 residues. The CDR3 sequence is CSAPHSGRAYTETQYF. DNA for the CDR3: TGCAGTGCTCCCCACAGCGGGAGGGCCTATACCGAGACCCAGTACTTC.

This clonotype came up a few times. The V gene is TRBV4-3, the J gene TRBJ2-4, with TRBD2 matching 12 bases. In germline, CDR1 is LGHNA, CDR2 YSLEER. The CDR3 runs 17 residues. V shed 4 bases, J shed 7 bases, and the junction held 11 bases outside the gene matches. CDR3: CASSPRTSGAQNNIQYF. Here the CDR3 DNA reads TGCGCCAGCAGCCCCCGGACTAGCGGGGCCCAAAACAACATTCAGTACTTC.

CDR3 sequence: CASRHSGTSGYNEQFF. The CDR3 DNA follows: TGTGCCAGCAGGCACTCCGGGACTAGCGGCTACAATGAGCAGTTCTTC. The V and J genes are TRBV5-5 and TRBJ2-1; 11 bases line up with TRBD2. Germline values: CDR1 SGHKS, CDR2 YYEKEE (reference sequence). V lost 5 bases to trimming and J lost 3 bases; unmatched junction nucleotides: 7. The CDR3 consists of 16 residues.

On this clonotype: This sequence may be a read error, since a much larger clone differs from it by one base. The chain combines TRBV5-1 with TRBJ2-1; D is possibly TRBD2 (6 bases). CDR3 length: 16 amino acids. The V gene lost 0 bases and the J gene lost 3 bases, with 13 bases spanning the gap. Germline CDR1 is SGHRS and CDR2 is YFSETQ. CDR3 sequence: CASSLVGSEFYNEQFF. In DNA, the CDR3 is TGCGCCAGCAGCTTGGTCGGGAGCGAGTTCTACAATGAGCAGTTCTTC.

V and J are TRBV7-9 and TRBJ2-3; 8 bases are a match to TRBD2. CDR1 is SEHNR, CDR2 FQNEAQ, per germline (reference sequence). Losses at the gene ends were 5 bases for V and 0 bases for J; bases not matched to a gene: 7. This CDR3 contains 16 residues. Here the CDR3 reads CASSTGLDFSTDTQYF. Written as DNA, the CDR3 is TGTGCCAGCAGCACGGGACTAGATTTTAGCACAGATACGCAGTATTTT.

The sample holds many counts of this clonotype. The V gene is TRBV7-8, the J gene TRBJ2-1, with 9 bases fitting TRBD2. The CDR3 loop spans 16 amino acids. Unmatched junction bases numbered 11, after V lost 6 bases and J lost 5 bases. The V gene's germline CDR1 is SGHVS and CDR2 FQNEAQ. In DNA, the CDR3 is TGTGCCAGCAGTTCCCGTACTAGCGGGCGAAACAATGAGCAGTTCTTC. Encoded protein: CASSSRTSGRNNEQFF.

Ten or more counts support this clonotype. The V gene is TRBV3-1, the J gene TRBJ2-3; TRBD1 matches at 9 bases. The germline CDR1 and CDR2 sequences are LGHDT and YNNKEL (reference sequence). The ends lost 0 bases at V and 3 bases at J; junction bases unmatched: 13. This CDR3 spans 19 amino acids. The CDR3 nucleotides are TGTGCCAGCAGCCAAGATAGGGGTTGGGACAGGGCCCGGACAGATACGCAGTATTTT. Protein sequence: CASSQDRGWDRARTDTQYF.

V and J are TRBV5-1 and TRBJ2-7, with 12 bases matching TRBD1. J gave up 0 bases and V 4 bases, and 2 bases lay outside the gene matches. The CDR3 consists of 15 residues. Germline assignment: CDR1 SGHRS and CDR2 YFSETQ. DNA for the CDR3: TGCGCCAGCAGCACGGGACAGGGGGCCTCCTACGAGCAGTACTTC. Translation: CASSTGQGASYEQYF.

This clonotype has ten or more counts. The chain carries TRBV6-2 or TRBV6-3 and TRBJ2-1, with 11 bases matching TRBD2. The CDR3 runs to 22 residues. J lost 0 bases, V lost 2 bases, and 18 bases had no gene match. Germline CDR1 reads MNHEY; CDR2 reads SVGEGT. The CDR3 region is CASSYHESPGTSGPSSYNEQFF. For the CDR3, the DNA is TGTGCCAGCAGTTACCACGAGAGTCCCGGGACTAGCGGCCCTAGCTCCTACAATGAGCAGTTCTTC.

This clonotype was recorded at least ten times. The chain recombines TRBV5-5 with TRBJ2-7, with D hard to call. CDR1 SGHKS and CDR2 YYEKEE come from the germline V gene (reference sequence). Trimming took 0 bases from V and 5 from J, leaving 9 bases between them. The CDR3 has 13 residues. The CDR3 coding sequence is TGTGCCAGCAGCTTGGGAACATTCGACGAGCAGTACTTC. Its protein is CASSLGTFDEQYF.

The chain is built from TRBV15 and TRBJ1-2; a weak D match, TRBD1 (6 bases). V shed 0 bases and J shed 10 bases, with 21 bases lying between them. This CDR3 contains 16 residues. Germline CDR1 reads LNHNV; CDR2 reads YYDKDF (reference sequence). The CDR3 loop reads CATSRDLRQVPMPYTF. The CDR3 DNA reads as TGTGCCACCAGCAGAGATCTTCGACAGGTTCCTATGCCCTACACCTTC.

This clonotype has ten or more counts. This rearrangement joins TRBV15 to TRBJ2-5; the D is unclear. V lost 0 bases and J 5 bases, leaving 16 bases between the germline ends. The CDR3 totals 16 residues. Per the germline V gene, CDR1 is LNHNV and CDR2 is YYDKDF (reference sequence). The CDR3 DNA is TGTGCCACCAGCAGAGATGTGGATGGATGGACGGAGACCCAGTACTTC. Translating gives CATSRDVDGWTETQYF. Drawing the rest from reference TRBV15 and TRBJ2-5, the complete variable domain is DAMVIQNPRYQVTQFGKPVTLSCSQTLNHNVMYWYQQKSSQAPKLLFHYYDKDFNNEADTPDNFQSRRPNTSFCFLDIRSPGLGDTAMYLCATSRDVDGWTETQYFGPGTRLLVL.